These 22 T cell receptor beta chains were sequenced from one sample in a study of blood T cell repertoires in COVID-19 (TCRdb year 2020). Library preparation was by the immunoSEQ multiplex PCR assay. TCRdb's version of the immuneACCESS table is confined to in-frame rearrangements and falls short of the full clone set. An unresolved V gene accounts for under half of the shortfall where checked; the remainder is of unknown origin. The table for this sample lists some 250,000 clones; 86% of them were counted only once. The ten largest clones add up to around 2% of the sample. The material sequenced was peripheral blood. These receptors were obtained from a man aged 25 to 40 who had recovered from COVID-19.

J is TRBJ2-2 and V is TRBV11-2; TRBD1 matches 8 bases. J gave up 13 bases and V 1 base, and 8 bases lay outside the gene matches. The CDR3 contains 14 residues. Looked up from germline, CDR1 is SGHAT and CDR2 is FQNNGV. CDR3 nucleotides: TGTGCCAGCAGCTTAGCCGGTGGGACAGGAGGGCTGTTTTTT. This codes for CASSLAGGTGGLFF.

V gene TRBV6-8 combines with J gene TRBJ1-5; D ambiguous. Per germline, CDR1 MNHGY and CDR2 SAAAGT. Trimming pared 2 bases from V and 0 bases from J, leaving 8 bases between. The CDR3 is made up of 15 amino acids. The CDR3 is CASSYPDYSNQPQHF. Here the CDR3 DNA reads TGTGCCAGCAGTTACCCAGACTATAGCAATCAGCCCCAGCATTTT.

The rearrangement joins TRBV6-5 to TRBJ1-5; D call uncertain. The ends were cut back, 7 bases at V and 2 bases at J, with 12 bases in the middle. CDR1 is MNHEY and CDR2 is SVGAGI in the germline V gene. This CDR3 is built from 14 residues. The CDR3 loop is CASTSPGGNQPQHF. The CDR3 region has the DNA TGTGCCAGCACCTCTCCGGGAGGCAATCAGCCCCAGCATTTT.

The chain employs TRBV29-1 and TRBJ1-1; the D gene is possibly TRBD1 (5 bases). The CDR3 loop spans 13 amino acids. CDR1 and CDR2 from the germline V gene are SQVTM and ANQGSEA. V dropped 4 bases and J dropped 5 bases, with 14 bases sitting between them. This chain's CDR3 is CSVAQGVGTEAFF. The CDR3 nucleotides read TGCAGCGTTGCCCAGGGTGTTGGGACTGAAGCTTTCTTT.

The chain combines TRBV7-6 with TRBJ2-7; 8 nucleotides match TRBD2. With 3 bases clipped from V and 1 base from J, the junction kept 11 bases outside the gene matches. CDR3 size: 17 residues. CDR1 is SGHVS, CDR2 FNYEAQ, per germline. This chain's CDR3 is CASSFPGSGVTSYEQYF. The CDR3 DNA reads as TGTGCCAGCAGCTTCCCCGGTAGCGGGGTTACTTCCTACGAGCAGTACTTC. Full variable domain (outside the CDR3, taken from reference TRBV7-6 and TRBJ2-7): GAGVSQSPRYKVTKRGQDVALRCDPISGHVSLYWYRQALGQGPEFLTYFNYEAQQDKSGLPNDRFSAERPEGSISTLTIQRTEQRDSAMYRCASSFPGSGVTSYEQYFGPGTRLTVT.

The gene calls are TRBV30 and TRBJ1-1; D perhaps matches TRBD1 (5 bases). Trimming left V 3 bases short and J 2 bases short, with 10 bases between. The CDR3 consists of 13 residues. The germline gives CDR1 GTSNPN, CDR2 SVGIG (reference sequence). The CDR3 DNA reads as TGTGCCTGGAGCGGACAACTCAACACTGAAGCTTTCTTT. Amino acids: CAWSGQLNTEAFF.

The CDR3 region has the DNA TGTGCCAGCAGCGTAGACCTGACAGGGGCGGGCAATGAGCAGTTCTTC. Its translation: CASSVDLTGAGNEQFF. The gene calls are TRBV9 and TRBJ2-1; 8 nucleotides match TRBD1. Germline V CDR1 and CDR2: SGDLS, YYNGEE. V lost 0 bases, J lost 6 bases, and 8 bases stayed unmatched. The CDR3 consists of 16 residues.

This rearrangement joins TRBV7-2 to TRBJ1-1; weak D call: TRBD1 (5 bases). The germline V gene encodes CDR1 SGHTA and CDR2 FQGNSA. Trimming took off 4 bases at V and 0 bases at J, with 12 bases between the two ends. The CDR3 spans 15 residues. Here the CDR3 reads CASSSGPSMNTEAFF. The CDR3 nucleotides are TGTGCCAGCAGCTCAGGGCCCTCCATGAACACTGAAGCTTTCTTT.

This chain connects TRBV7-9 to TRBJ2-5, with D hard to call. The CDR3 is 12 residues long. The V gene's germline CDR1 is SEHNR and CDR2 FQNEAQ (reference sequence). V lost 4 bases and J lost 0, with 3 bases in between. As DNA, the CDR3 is TGTGCCAGCAGCTCCAACCAAGAGACCCAGTACTTC. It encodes CASSSNQETQYF.

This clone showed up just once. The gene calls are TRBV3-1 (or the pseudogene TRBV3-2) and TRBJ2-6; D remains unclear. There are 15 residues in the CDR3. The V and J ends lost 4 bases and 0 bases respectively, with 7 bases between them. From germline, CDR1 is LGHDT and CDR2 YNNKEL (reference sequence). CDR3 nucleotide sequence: TGTGCCAGCAGCCTCGCAGGCTCTGGGGCCAACGTCCTGACTTTC. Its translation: CASSLAGSGANVLTF.

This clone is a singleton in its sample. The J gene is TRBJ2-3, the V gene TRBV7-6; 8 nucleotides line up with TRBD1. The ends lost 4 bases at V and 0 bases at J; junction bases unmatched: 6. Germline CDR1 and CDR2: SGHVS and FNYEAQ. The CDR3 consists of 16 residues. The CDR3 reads CASSSSRTGSTDTQYF. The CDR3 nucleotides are TGTGCCAGCAGCTCATCCCGGACAGGGAGCACAGATACGCAGTATTTT.

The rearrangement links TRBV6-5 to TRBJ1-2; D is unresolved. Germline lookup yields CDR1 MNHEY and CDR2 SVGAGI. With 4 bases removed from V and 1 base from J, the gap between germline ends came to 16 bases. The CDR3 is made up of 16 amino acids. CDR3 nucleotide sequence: TGTGCCAGCAGTTCTGAGGGCAGACGCTTTAACTATGGCTACACCTTC. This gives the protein CASSSEGRRFNYGYTF.

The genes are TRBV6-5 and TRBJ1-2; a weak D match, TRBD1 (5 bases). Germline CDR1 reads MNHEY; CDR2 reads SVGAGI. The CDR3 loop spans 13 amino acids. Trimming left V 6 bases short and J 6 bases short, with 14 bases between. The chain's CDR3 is CASRLLGAHGYTF. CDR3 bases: TGTGCCAGCAGATTGCTAGGGGCCCATGGCTACACCTTC.

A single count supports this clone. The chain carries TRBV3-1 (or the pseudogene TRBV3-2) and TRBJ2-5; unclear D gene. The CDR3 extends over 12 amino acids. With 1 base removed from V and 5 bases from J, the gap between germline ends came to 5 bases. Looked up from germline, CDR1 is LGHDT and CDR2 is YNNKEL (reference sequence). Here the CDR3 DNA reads TGTGCCAGCAGCCAAGTCGGGGAGACCCAGTACTTC. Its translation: CASSQVGETQYF.

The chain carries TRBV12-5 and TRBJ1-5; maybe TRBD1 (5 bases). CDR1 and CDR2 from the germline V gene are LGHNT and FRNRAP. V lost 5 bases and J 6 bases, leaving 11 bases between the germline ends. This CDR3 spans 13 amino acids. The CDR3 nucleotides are TGTGCTAGTGGTCCCGCCGGGGGTCAGCCCCAGCATTTT. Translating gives CASGPAGGQPQHF.

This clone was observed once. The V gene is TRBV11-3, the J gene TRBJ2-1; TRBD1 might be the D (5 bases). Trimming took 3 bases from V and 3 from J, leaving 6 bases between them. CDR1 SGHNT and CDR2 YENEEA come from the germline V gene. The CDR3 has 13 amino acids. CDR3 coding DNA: TGTGCCAGCAGCTTCGACAGCTACAATGAGCAGTTCTTC. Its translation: CASSFDSYNEQFF.

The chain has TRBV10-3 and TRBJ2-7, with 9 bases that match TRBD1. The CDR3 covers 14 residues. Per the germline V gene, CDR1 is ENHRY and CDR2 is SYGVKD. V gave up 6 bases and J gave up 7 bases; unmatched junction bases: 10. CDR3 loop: CAISGGDREGEQYF. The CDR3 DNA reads TGTGCCATCAGCGGTGGGGACAGGGAAGGGGAGCAGTACTTC.

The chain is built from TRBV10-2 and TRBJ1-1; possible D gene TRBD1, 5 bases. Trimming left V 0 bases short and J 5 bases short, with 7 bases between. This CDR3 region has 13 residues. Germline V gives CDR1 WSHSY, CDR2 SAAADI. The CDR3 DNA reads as TGCGCCAGCAGTGAGTCGGGGACTACTGAAGCTTTCTTT. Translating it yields CASSESGTTEAFF.

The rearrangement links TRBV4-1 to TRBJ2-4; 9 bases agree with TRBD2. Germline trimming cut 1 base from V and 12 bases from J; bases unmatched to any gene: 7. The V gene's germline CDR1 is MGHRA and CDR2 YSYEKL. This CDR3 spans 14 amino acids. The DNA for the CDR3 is TGCGCCAGCAGCCAAGCCGGAGCGGGGGGAACTCAGTACTTC. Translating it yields CASSQAGAGGTQYF.

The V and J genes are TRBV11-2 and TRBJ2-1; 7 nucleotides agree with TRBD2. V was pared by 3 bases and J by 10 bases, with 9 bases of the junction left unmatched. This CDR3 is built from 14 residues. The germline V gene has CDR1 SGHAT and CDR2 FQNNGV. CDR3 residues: CASSFAGVDSEQFF. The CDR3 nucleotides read TGTGCCAGCAGCTTTGCGGGGGTTGATTCGGAGCAGTTCTTC.

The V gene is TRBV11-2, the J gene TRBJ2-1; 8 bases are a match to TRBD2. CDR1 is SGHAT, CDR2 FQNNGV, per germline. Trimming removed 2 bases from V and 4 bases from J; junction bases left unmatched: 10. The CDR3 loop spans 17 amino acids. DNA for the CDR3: TGTGCCAGCAGCTTAAACGGGGGGGCCGTTGGGTACAATGAGCAGTTCTTC. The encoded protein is CASSLNGGAVGYNEQFF.

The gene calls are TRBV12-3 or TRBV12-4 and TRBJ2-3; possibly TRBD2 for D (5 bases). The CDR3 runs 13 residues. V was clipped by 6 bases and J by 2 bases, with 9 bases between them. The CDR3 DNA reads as TGTGCCAGCAGCGCAGCGGTCACAGATACGCAGTATTTT. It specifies CASSAAVTDTQYF.